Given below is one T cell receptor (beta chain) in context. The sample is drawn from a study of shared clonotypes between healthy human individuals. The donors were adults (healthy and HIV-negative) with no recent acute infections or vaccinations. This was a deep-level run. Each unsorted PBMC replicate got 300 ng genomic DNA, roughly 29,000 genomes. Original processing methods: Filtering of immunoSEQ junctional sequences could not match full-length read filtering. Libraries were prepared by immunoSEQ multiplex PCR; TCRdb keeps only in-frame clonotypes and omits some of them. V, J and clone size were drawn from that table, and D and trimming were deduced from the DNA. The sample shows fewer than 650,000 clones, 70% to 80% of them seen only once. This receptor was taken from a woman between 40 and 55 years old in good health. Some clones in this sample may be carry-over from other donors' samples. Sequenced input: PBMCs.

CDR3 protein: CASSLGRSRSYNEQFF. In DNA form, the CDR3 reads TGTGCCAGCAGCTTAGGCAGGTCCCGATCCTACAATGAGCAGTTCTTC. V and J are TRBV11-3 and TRBJ2-1; D not certain. The CDR3 contains 16 residues. Trimming pared 1 base from V and 1 base from J, leaving 11 bases between. Germline V gene sequence: CDR1 SGHNT, CDR2 YENEEA.